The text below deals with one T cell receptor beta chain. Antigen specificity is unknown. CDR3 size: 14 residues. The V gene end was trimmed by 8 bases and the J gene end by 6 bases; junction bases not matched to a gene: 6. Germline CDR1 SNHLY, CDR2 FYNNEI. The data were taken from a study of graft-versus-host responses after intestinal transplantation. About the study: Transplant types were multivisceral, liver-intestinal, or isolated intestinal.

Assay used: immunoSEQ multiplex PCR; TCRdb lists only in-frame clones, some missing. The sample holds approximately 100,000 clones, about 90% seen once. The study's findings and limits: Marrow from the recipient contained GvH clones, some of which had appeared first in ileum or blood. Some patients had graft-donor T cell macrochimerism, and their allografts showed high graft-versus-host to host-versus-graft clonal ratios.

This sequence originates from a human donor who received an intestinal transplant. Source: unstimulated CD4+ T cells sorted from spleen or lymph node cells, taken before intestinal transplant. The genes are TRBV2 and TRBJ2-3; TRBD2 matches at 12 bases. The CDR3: CASRGTSGWDTQYF. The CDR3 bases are TGTGCCAGCCGAGGGACTAGCGGGTGGGATACGCAGTATTTT.